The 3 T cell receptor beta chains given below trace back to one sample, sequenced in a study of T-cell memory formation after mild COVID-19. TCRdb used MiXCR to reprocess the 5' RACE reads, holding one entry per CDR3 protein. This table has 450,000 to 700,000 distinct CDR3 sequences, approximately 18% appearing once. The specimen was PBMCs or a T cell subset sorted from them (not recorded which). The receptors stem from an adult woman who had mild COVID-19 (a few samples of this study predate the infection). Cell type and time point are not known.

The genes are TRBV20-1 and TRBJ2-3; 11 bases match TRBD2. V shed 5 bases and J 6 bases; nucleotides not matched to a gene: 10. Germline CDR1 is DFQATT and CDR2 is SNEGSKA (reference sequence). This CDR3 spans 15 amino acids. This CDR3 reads CSALRTSGQDDTQYF. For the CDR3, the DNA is TGCAGTGCTCTTAGGACTAGCGGGCAAGACGATACGCAGTATTTT.

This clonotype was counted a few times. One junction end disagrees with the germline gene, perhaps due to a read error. The CDR3 region is CASKSVVRSEAFF. For the CDR3, the DNA is TGTGCCAGCAAAAGTGTAGTCCGGTCTGAGGCTTTCTTT. This sequence joins TRBV27 and TRBJ1-1; D is unresolved. The CDR3 length is 13 residues. The germline CDR1 and CDR2 sequences are MNHEY and SMNVEV (reference sequence).

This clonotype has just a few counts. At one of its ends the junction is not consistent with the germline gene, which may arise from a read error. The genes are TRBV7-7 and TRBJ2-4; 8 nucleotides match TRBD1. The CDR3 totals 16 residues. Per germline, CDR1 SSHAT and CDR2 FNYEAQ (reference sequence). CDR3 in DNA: TGTGCTAGCAGCGTCGGACAGGGACTAGCCAAAAACATTCAGTACTTC. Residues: CASSVGQGLAKNIQYF. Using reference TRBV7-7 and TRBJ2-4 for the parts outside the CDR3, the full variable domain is GAGVSQSPRYKVTKRGQDVTLRCDPISSHATLYWYQQALGQGPEFLTYFNYEAQPDKSGLPSDRFSAERPEGSISTLTIQRTEQRDSAMYRCASSVGQGLAKNIQYFGAGTRLSVL.